The present TCR beta chain was sequenced within a study of cytomegalovirus exposure and HLA in healthy donors. The CDR3 covers 16 residues. V lost 5 bases, J lost 4 bases, and 10 bases stayed unmatched. Germline V gives CDR1 SGHVS, CDR2 FNYEAQ. About this clone: Antigen: not known.

Study results and limitations: There were several of the most significant clusters that appeared linked to common viral pathogens in a later analysis.

Primers for the PCR totalled 60 Vbeta and 13 Jbeta. Data came from immunoSEQ multiplex PCR; TCRdb stores just in-frame clones and leaves some out. The sample consists of more than 150,000 clones, approximately 82% of them appearing once. The chain recombines TRBV7-6 with TRBJ2-3; 9 bases fit TRBD2. The receptor comes from a woman younger than 30 in good health and CMV-seropositive. The sequenced sample consisted of PBMCs. CDR3 nucleotide sequence: TGTGCCAGCAGCCTCCAGGGCGGGGGGGATTCAGATACGCAGTATTTT. It specifies CASSLQGGGDSDTQYF.